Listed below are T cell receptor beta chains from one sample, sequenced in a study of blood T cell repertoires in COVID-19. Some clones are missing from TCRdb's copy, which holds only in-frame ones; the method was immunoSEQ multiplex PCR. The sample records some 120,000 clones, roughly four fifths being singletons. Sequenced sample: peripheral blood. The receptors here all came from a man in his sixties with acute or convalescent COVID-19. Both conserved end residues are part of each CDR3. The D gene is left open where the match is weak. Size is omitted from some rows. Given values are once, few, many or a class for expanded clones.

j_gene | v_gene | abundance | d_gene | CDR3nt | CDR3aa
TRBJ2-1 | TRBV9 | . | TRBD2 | TGTGCCAGCAGCCCCCGGGGAGGGCCGGGCTACAATGAGCAGTTCTTC | CASSPRGGPGYNEQFF
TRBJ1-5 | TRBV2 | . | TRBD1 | TGTGCCAGCAGTGTCAGGGGGCACAGCAATCAGCCCCAGCATTTT | CASSVRGHSNQPQHF
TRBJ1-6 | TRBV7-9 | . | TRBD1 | TGTGCCAGCAGCGTGGACAGGTCCAATTCACCCCTCCACTTT | CASSVDRSNSPLHF
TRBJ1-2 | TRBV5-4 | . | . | TGTGCCAGCAGCTTGGATTTTGGGGGGGCAGGGGACTATGGCTACACCTTC | CASSLDFGGAGDYGYTF
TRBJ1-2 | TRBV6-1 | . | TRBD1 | TGTGCCAGCAGTGTAGCAGGGGGAGCTAACTATGGCTACACCTTC | CASSVAGGANYGYTF
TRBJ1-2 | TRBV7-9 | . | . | TGTGCCAGCAGCCCAACCCAGAATTGGGGGCAGAGACAATATGGCTACACCTTC | CASSPTQNWGQRQYGYTF
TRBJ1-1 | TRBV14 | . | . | TGTGCCAGCAGCCAACCAGGTATGAACACTGAAGCTTTCTTT | CASSQPGMNTEAFF
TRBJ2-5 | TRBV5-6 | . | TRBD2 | TGTGCCAGCAGCTCTGGACTAGTTCCCGAGACCCAGTACTTC | CASSSGLVPETQYF
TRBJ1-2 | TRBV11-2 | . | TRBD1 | TGTGCCAGCAGCTTTGGGCAGGGGGGAGTCTATGGCTACACCTTC | CASSFGQGGVYGYTF
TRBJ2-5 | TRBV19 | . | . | TGTGCCAGTAGTATCTTTCGGGGGGAGACCCAGTACTTC | CASSIFRGETQYF
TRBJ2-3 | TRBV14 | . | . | TGTGCCAGCAGCCAAGATCGCGAGTTAAGCACAGATACGCAGTATTTT | CASSQDRELSTDTQYF
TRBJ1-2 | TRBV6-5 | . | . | TGTGCCAGCAGAAGGACAGACTATGGCTACACCTTC | CASRRTDYGYTF
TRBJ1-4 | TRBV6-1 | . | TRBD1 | TGTGCCAGCAGTCCTCCGGGACAGGGTCAGGAAAAACTGTTTTTT | CASSPPGQGQEKLFF
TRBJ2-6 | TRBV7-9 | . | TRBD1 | TGTGCCAGCAGCGAACCACCGGGACAGGGGACCTCTGGGGCCAACGTCCTGACTTTC | CASSEPPGQGTSGANVLTF
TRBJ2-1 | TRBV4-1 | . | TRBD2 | TGCGCCAGCAGCAGACAGCGGGGGGACCAGTACAATGAGCAGTTCTTC | CASSRQRGDQYNEQFF
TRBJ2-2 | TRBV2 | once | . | TGTGCCAGCAGCCCGGAGACCACCGGGGAGCTGTTTTTT | CASSPETTGELFF
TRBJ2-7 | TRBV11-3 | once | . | TGTGCCAGCAGCTCTGGGAGCTCCTACGAGCAGTACTTC | CASSSGSSYEQYF
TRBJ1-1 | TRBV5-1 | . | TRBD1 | TGCGCCAGCAACCCACAAGGGACAGGGTTTAGCACTGAAGCTTTCTTT | CASNPQGTGFSTEAFF
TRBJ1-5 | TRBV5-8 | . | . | TGTGCCAGCAGCCCGGGACTGTCCTCGCCCCAGCATTTT | CASSPGLSSPQHF
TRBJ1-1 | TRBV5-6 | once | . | TGTGCCAGCAGCCCTGACTTTCGTGACACTGAAGCTTTCTTT | CASSPDFRDTEAFF
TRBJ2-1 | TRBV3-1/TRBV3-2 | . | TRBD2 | TGTGCCAGCAGCCAAGATCAGCGGGGGAATCACAATGAGCAGTTCTTC | CASSQDQRGNHNEQFF
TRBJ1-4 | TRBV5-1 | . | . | TGCGCCAGCAGCTCTCGTCCGGGTGGAGAGGAAAAACTGTTTTTT | CASSSRPGGEEKLFF
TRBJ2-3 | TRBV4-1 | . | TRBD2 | TGCGCCAGCAGCCAAAATAGCGGGAGCGATACGCAGTATTTT | CASSQNSGSDTQYF
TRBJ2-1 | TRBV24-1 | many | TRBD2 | TGTGCCACCAGTGATCTCCCGGGACTAGCGGGAGAATACAATGAGCAGTTCTTC | CATSDLPGLAGEYNEQFF
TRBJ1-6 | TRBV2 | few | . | TGTGCCAGCAAGGCGGCCACCTATAATTCACCCCTCCACTTT | CASKAATYNSPLHF
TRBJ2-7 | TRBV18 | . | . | TGTGCCAGCTCACCTAGTATCGCCTACGAGCAGTACTTC | CASSPSIAYEQYF
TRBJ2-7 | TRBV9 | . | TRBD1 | TGTGCCAGCAGCGTCTCCGCGGGACAGGGAGGAGGTTTCTACGAGCAGTACTTC | CASSVSAGQGGGFYEQYF
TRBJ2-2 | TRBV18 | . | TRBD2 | TGTGCCAGCTCACCATACCCTAGCGGAACCACCGGGGAGCTGTTTTTT | CASSPYPSGTTGELFF
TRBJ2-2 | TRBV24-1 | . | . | TGTGCCACCCAAGAACATGTAGCGTCAACGAACACCGGGGAGCTGTTTTTT | CATQEHVASTNTGELFF
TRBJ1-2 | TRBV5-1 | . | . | TGCGCCAGCAGCGTCTCCACAGGGAACTATGGCTACACCTTC | CASSVSTGNYGYTF
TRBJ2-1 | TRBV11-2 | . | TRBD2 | TGTGCCAGCAGCGGAATCAGCGGGAGGGCCTACAATGAGCAGTTCTTC | CASSGISGRAYNEQFF
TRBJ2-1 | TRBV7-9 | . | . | TGTGCCAGCAACAAGGGGGGCTCCTACAATGAGCAGTTCTTC | CASNKGGSYNEQFF
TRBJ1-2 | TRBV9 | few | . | TGTGCCAGCAGCCCCACCACGGTAGGAGTTGGTGGCTACACCTTC | CASSPTTVGVGGYTF
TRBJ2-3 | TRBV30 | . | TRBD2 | TGTGCCTGGAGTGCAGGGACTAGCGGCACAGATACGCAGTATTTT | CAWSAGTSGTDTQYF
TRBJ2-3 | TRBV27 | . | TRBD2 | TGTGCCAGCAGTCTAACTAGCGGGGGAACAGATACGCAGTATTTT | CASSLTSGGTDTQYF
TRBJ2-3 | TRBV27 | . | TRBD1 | TGTGCCAGCAGACTCGTCCAGGGGGCAGATACGCAGTATTTT | CASRLVQGADTQYF
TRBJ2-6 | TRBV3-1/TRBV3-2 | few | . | TGTGCCAGCAGCCAAGATCCGGCAGGGGCTGGGGCCAACGTCCTGACTTTC | CASSQDPAGAGANVLTF
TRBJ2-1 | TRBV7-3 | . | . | TGTGCCAGCAGCCCCCAACTAGTTACCTACAATGAGCAGTTCTTC | CASSPQLVTYNEQFF
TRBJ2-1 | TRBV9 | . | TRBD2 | TGTGCCAGCAGCGGGACTAGCGGTTACAATGAGCAGTTCTTC | CASSGTSGYNEQFF
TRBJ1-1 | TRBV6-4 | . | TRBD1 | TGTGCCAGCAGATTACAGGGGGCGGACACTGAAGCTTTCTTT | CASRLQGADTEAFF
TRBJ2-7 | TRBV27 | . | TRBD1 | TGTGCCAGCAGTTTAGCGGGACAGGTCTCCTACGAGCAGTACTTC | CASSLAGQVSYEQYF
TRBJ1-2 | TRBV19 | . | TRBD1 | TGTGCCAGTAGGGGACAGTACGGTTCCGGTGGCTACACCTTC | CASRGQYGSGGYTF
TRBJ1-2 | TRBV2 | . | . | TGTGCCAGCAGTGAAGGCGGAAACTATGGCTACACCTTC | CASSEGGNYGYTF
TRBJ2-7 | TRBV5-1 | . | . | TGCGCCAGCAGCTTGGCCCCGGGAGCGTACGAGCAGTACTTC | CASSLAPGAYEQYF
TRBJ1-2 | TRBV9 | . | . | TGTGCCAGCAGCGTAGGGGCAGGATCTAACTATGGCTACACCTTC | CASSVGAGSNYGYTF
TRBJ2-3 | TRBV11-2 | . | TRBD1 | TGTGCCAGCAGCTTAGGTTGGTCAACAGGGGTAGGAGATACGCAGTATTTT | CASSLGWSTGVGDTQYF
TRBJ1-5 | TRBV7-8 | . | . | TGTGCCAGCAGCTTAGACGGTCAGCCCCAGCATTTT | CASSLDGQPQHF
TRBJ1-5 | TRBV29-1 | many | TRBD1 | TGCAGCGTACTAACAGGGGAAAATCAGCCCCAGCATTTT | CSVLTGENQPQHF
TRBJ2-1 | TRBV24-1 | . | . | TGTGCCACCAGTGACTCACTGTACAATGAGCAGTTCTTC | CATSDSLYNEQFF
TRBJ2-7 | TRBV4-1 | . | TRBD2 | TGCGCCAGCAGCCAGGGACTAGCGGGAGTGCGTGAGCAGTACTTC | CASSQGLAGVREQYF
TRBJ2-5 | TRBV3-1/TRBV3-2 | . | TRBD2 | TGTGCCAGCAGCCCCGAGGGACTAGCGGGAGTGGGGGAGACCCAGTACTTC | CASSPEGLAGVGETQYF
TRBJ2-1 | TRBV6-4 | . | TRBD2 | TGTGCCAGCAGTGAAGCGGGGCGCTCCTACAATGAGCAGTTCTTC | CASSEAGRSYNEQFF
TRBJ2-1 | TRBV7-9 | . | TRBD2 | TGTGCCAGCAGGGGCGCCAAAGGACTAGCGGGGATATACAATGAGCAGTTCTTC | CASRGAKGLAGIYNEQFF
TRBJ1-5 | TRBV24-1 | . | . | TGTGCCACCAGTCCGGGAGTGGGTCAGCCCCAGCATTTT | CATSPGVGQPQHF
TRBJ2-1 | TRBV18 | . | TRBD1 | TGTGCCAGCTCAGACAGGGGCTCCTACAATGAGCAGTTCTTC | CASSDRGSYNEQFF
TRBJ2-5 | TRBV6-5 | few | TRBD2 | TGTGCCAGCAGTTACTGGGGACTAGCTAGGGAGACCCAGTACTTC | CASSYWGLARETQYF
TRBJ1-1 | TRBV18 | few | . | TGTGCCAGCTCCTTGTCCCAGAAGAACACTGAAGCTTTCTTT | CASSLSQKNTEAFF
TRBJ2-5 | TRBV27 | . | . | TGTGCCAGCAGTTTGGGGGGTCAGACCCAGACCCAGTACTTC | CASSLGGQTQTQYF
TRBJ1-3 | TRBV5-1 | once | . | TGCGCCAGCAGCTTTGGGGCAGGCCCAAGCTCTGGAAACACCATATATTTT | CASSFGAGPSSGNTIYF
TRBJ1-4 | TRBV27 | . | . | TGTGCCAGCAGTTTACTGTGGACAAATAATGAAAAACTGTTTTTT | CASSLLWTNNEKLFF